The 21 T cell receptor beta chains below all came from one sample that was sequenced in a study of Ad26.COV2.S vaccination and SARS-CoV-2 variants. TCRdb's copy holds only in-frame clones and misses some; the assay was immunoSEQ multiplex PCR. Of roughly 40,000 clones in the sample, about 80% were seen once. The sample was peripheral blood, taken after recovery from COVID-19. The receptor source for this set is a human donor who had recovered from COVID-19.

V gene TRBV5-1 combines with J gene TRBJ2-4, with 10 bases aligning to TRBD1. Germline assignment: CDR1 SGHRS and CDR2 YFSETQ. This CDR3 comprises 16 residues. J was trimmed by 9 bases and V by 0 bases; bases with no gene match: 9. The CDR3 region is CASSLVGTGEVGIQYF. For the CDR3, the DNA is TGCGCCAGCAGCTTGGTAGGGACAGGGGAGGTTGGCATTCAGTACTTC. Based on the CDR3 plus reference TRBV5-1 and TRBJ2-4, the full variable domain is KAGVTQTPRYLIKTRGQQVTLSCSPISGHRSVSWYQQTPGQGLQFLFEYFSETQRNKGNFPGRFSGRQFSNSRSEMNVSTLELGDSALYLCASSLVGTGEVGIQYFGAGTRLSVL.

J is TRBJ2-3 and V is TRBV4-1, with a possible D match to TRBD2 (5 bases). Trimming left V 0 bases short and J 8 bases short, with 18 bases between. Per the germline V gene, CDR1 is MGHRA and CDR2 is YSYEKL. The CDR3 runs 16 residues. The CDR3 spells CASSQDSGWTRGTQYF. The CDR3 region has the DNA TGCGCCAGCAGCCAAGATTCGGGGTGGACCCGGGGTACGCAGTATTTT.

This clone was seen just once. The V gene is TRBV3-1 (or the pseudogene TRBV3-2), the J gene TRBJ2-4, with D perhaps matching TRBD1 (6 bases). Germline V gives CDR1 LGHDT, CDR2 YNNKEL (reference sequence). The CDR3 has 17 amino acids. The V end lost 0 bases, the J end lost 4 bases, and 16 bases lay between the germline ends. CDR3 residues: CASSQDHPQGGKNIQYF. CDR3 bases: TGTGCCAGCAGCCAAGATCACCCCCAAGGGGGAAAAAACATTCAGTACTTC.

This chain connects TRBV9 to TRBJ2-3; 8 positions match TRBD2. V was clipped by 3 bases and J by 4 bases; unmatched bases: 13. Germline V gene lookup returns CDR1 SGDLS and CDR2 YYNGEE. The CDR3 is 17 residues long. This chain's CDR3 is CASSAVDYPGGADTQYF. CDR3 bases: TGTGCCAGCAGCGCTGTGGACTACCCGGGGGGGGCAGATACGCAGTATTTT.

The chain uses TRBV7-9 and TRBJ1-4; no firm D call. CDR3 size: 15 residues. V lost 2 bases, J lost 4 bases, and 11 bases lay in between. Per germline, CDR1 SEHNR and CDR2 FQNEAQ (reference sequence). CDR3 in DNA: TGTGCCAGCAGCTTATGGGCGTGGGGTAATGAAAAACTGTTTTTT. Protein: CASSLWAWGNEKLFF.

The chain carries TRBV5-1 and TRBJ1-1, with 7 nucleotides matching TRBD1. The CDR3 sequence is 15 residues long. Germline CDR1 is SGHRS and CDR2 is YFSETQ. Trimming cost V 7 bases and J 6 bases; bases outside gene matches: 15. As DNA, the CDR3 is TGCGCCAGCCGAAAGGGTCAGGGGGTGAAGTCTGAAGCTTTCTTT. Its protein product is CASRKGQGVKSEAFF.

The V and J genes are TRBV18 and TRBJ1-1; TRBD1 is a possible D gene (5 bases). This CDR3 region has 15 residues. Germline V CDR1 and CDR2: KGHSH, LQKENI. Trimming removed 3 bases at V and 8 bases at J, with 19 bases between. Here the CDR3 DNA reads TGTGCCAGCTCACCCTCACAGGCCGGGGCCAGCGAAGCTTTCTTT. It codes for CASSPSQAGASEAFF.

This sequence joins TRBV6-6 and TRBJ1-2; no definite D call. CDR1 is MNHNY and CDR2 is SVGAGI in the germline V gene (reference sequence). The CDR3 runs to 11 residues. V lost 4 bases to trimming and J lost 7 bases, with 7 bases between them. CDR3 residues: CASSWGGGYTF. CDR3 in DNA: TGTGCCAGCAGTTGGGGAGGTGGCTACACCTTC.

The rearrangement uses TRBV28 and TRBJ1-1; D perhaps matches TRBD1 (5 bases). V lost 4 bases and J 11 bases, leaving 17 bases between the germline ends. Germline V gene data show CDR1 as MDHEN and CDR2 as SYDVKM. The CDR3 has 13 residues. This chain's CDR3 is CASSSGYRLRAFF. The CDR3 coding sequence is TGTGCCAGCAGTTCGGGGTACAGGCTTAGGGCTTTCTTT.

The chain uses TRBV6-5 and TRBJ1-1; D ambiguous. V lost 8 bases and J lost 0, with 13 bases in between. The CDR3 consists of 14 residues. Germline V lookup: CDR1 MNHEY, CDR2 SVGAGI. CDR3 loop: CASPDRPVNTEAFF. CDR3 coding DNA: TGTGCCAGCCCGGACCGACCGGTGAACACTGAAGCTTTCTTT.

The J gene is TRBJ2-1, the V gene TRBV7-2, with a possible D match to TRBD2 (6 bases). This CDR3 is 13 amino acids long. V lost 1 base and J 15 bases, leaving 16 bases between the germline ends. Germline-derived CDR1 and CDR2 are SGHTA and FQGNSA. This CDR3 reads CASSLVRGRGAFF. The CDR3 DNA sequence: TGTGCCAGCAGCTTAGTACGTGGGCGGGGCGCGTTCTTC.

The rearrangement uses TRBV6-5 and TRBJ2-5; 11 bases are shared with TRBD1. Germline V gene data show CDR1 as MNHEY and CDR2 as SVGAGI. The CDR3 has 16 amino acids. The ends lost 0 bases at V and 3 bases at J; junction bases unmatched: 3. The CDR3 nucleotides read TGTGCCAGCAGTTACTCGGGACAGGGGGAAAAAGAGACCCAGTACTTC. This encodes CASSYSGQGEKETQYF.

CDR3 nucleotides: TGCGCCAGCAGCTTAAGACTAGCGGGGGAGAGGAACACCGGGGAGCTGTTTTTT. Its protein product is CASSLRLAGERNTGELFF. V gene TRBV5-1 combines with J gene TRBJ2-2, with 12 bases fitting TRBD2. J was trimmed by 1 base and V by 2 bases; bases with no gene match: 6. In germline, CDR1 is SGHRS, CDR2 YFSETQ. This CDR3 spans 18 amino acids.

The J gene is TRBJ2-1, the V gene TRBV6-1; 7 bases line up with TRBD2. Germline values: CDR1 MNHNS, CDR2 SASEGT. V lost 2 bases and J lost 5; bases outside the gene matches: 0. The CDR3 spans 13 residues. CDR3 sequence: CASSERGDNEQFF. CDR3 DNA sequence: TGTGCCAGCAGTGAACGGGGGGACAATGAGCAGTTCTTC.

The chain combines TRBV18 with TRBJ2-7, with D perhaps assigned TRBD1 or TRBD2 (7 bases each). CDR1 is KGHSH, CDR2 LQKENI, per germline. Trimming removed 6 bases at V and 3 bases at J, with 18 bases between. This CDR3 has 15 amino acids. CDR3 sequence reads: CASSRSGGTNYEQYV. CDR3 bases: TGTGCCAGCTCCCGATCAGGGGGGACTAACTACGAGCAGTACGTC.

The chain carries TRBV2 and TRBJ2-7; D may be TRBD1 or TRBD2 (6 bases each). Germline V gene data show CDR1 as SNHLY and CDR2 as FYNNEI. CDR3 length: 11 amino acids. V lost 6 bases, J lost 12 bases, and 15 bases lay in between. This chain's CDR3 is CASRGGHSAYF. CDR3 bases: TGTGCCAGCAGGGGGGGACATTCCGCGTACTTC.

The CDR3 DNA reads TGTGCCAGCAGCTTAGAGGGCGGCAACACCGGGGAGCTGTTTTTT. Translated, it gives CASSLEGGNTGELFF. The chain joins TRBV11-3 to TRBJ2-2; no clear D. The V and J ends lost 0 bases and 2 bases respectively, with 7 bases between them. Germline CDR1 is SGHNT and CDR2 is YENEEA. The CDR3 spans 15 residues.

This chain connects TRBV5-4 to TRBJ1-1, with 8 bases that match TRBD1. From germline, CDR1 is SGHNT and CDR2 YYREEE (reference sequence). The CDR3 contains 14 residues. V shed 2 bases, J shed 6 bases, and the junction held 6 bases outside the gene matches. The CDR3 nucleotides are TGTGCCAGCAGCTTCGGACAGGGTGTTTCTGAAGCTTTCTTT. Translation: CASSFGQGVSEAFF.

The rearrangement joins TRBV4-1 to TRBJ2-2; TRBD1 might be the D (6 bases). The V end lost 4 bases, the J end lost 5 bases, and 8 bases lay between the germline ends. The CDR3 totals 13 residues. Germline CDR1 MGHRA, CDR2 YSYEKL. CDR3 in amino acids: CASSRQGTGELFF. The CDR3 DNA reads as TGCGCCAGCAGCCGCCAGGGGACCGGGGAGCTGTTTTTT.

The chain links TRBV2 to TRBJ1-3; D ambiguous. V dropped 0 bases and J dropped 0 bases, with 12 bases sitting between them. Looked up from germline, CDR1 is SNHLY and CDR2 is FYNNEI. The CDR3 extends over 17 amino acids. The CDR3 reads CASSEARSAFSGNTIYF. The CDR3 DNA sequence: TGTGCCAGCAGTGAAGCACGGAGTGCGTTCTCTGGAAACACCATATATTTT.

This clone appeared a few times. V and J are TRBV3-1 (or the pseudogene TRBV3-2) and TRBJ1-1, with a possible D match to TRBD1 (6 bases). The CDR3 sequence is 16 residues long. Germline values: CDR1 LGHDT, CDR2 YNNKEL (reference sequence). Trimming pared 6 bases from V and 4 bases from J, leaving 21 bases between. The CDR3 DNA reads as TGTGCCAGCAGTCCTGCCCGAACAGGGATGGGCACTGAAGCTTTCTTT. It yields the protein CASSPARTGMGTEAFF.